This record looks at one T cell receptor (beta chain) sequence and its context. Trimming stripped 2 bases from V and 2 bases from J, with 4 bases between. The length of the CDR3 is 12 residues. Germline loops: CDR1 SGHRS, CDR2 YFSETQ. The treatment is: roughly 19 received Ad26.COV2.S at low or high dose, single or two shots; roughly five received placebo; per-sample allocation not given. It was on day 63 after the first vaccine or placebo injection that samples were taken. Sequencing used immunoSEQ multiplex PCR; TCRdb keeps in-frame clones, though not all of them. The sample has some 480,000 clones; approximately 90% are singletons. The data belong to a study of Ad26.COV2.S vaccination and SARS-CoV-2 variants.

This receptor was identified in a person aged 18-65 years who received the Ad26.COV2.S COVID-19 vaccine or a placebo. Here the sequenced sample was peripheral blood, taken in a trial of Ad26.COV2.S vaccine versus placebo. The chain joins TRBV5-1 to TRBJ2-5; D unclear. The CDR3 loop is CASSLTQETQYF. The CDR3 coding sequence is TGCGCCAGCAGCTTAACTCAAGAGACCCAGTACTTC.